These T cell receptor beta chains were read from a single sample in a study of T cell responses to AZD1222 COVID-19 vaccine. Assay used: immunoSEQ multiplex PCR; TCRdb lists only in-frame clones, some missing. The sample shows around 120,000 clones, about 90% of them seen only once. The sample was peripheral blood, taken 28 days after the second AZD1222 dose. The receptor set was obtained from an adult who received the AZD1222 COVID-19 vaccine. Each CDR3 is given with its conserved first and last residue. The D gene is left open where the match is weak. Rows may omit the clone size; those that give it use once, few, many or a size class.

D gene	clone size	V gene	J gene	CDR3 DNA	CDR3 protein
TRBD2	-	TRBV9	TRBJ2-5	TGTGCCAGCAGCCTCAGCGGGGGGGCGGAGACCCAGTACTTC	CASSLSGGAETQYF
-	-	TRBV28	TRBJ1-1	TGTGCCAGCAGTCTCGGGGAAACTGAAGCTTTCTTT	CASSLGETEAFF
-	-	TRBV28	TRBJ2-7	TGTGCCAGCAGGGGCTCCTACGAGCAGTACTTC	CASRGSYEQYF
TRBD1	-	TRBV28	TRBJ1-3	TGTGCCAGCAGTTCTTCACAGGGGGCTCCTTCAAGTGTATATTTT	CASSSSQGAPSSVYF
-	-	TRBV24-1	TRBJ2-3	TGTGCCACCAGTGATTGGAGGGGGGGGAGCACAGATACGCAGTATTTT	CATSDWRGGSTDTQYF
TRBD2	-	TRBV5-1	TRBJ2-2	TGCGCCAGCAGCTTGACTCTAGCGGGAGCGGTGAACACCGGGGAGCTGTTTTTT	CASSLTLAGAVNTGELFF
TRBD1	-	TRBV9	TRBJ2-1	TGTGCCAGCAGCGTAGGTTGGGGACAGGACAATGAGCAGTTCTTC	CASSVGWGQDNEQFF
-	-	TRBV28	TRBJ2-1	TGTGCCAGCAGTTTATGGGGTGTATGGACAGACAATGAGCAGTTCTTC	CASSLWGVWTDNEQFF
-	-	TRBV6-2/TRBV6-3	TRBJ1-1	TGTGCCAGCAGTTACGACGAAGGTTGGGGAGAGAACACTGAAGCTTTCTTT	CASSYDEGWGENTEAFF
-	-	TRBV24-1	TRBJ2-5	TGTGCCACCAGTGATCCTTCACTTGGATGGGAGACCCAGTACTTC	CATSDPSLGWETQYF
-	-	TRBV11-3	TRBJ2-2	TGTGCCAGCAGCTTGGGCATGTCCGCGAACACCGGGGAGCTGTTTTTT	CASSLGMSANTGELFF
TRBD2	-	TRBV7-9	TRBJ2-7	TGTGCCAGCAGCTTTAGCGGGAGGGCCTACGAGCAGTACTTC	CASSFSGRAYEQYF
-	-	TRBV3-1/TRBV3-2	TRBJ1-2	TGTGCCAGCAGCCAAGTCCAGGTTAACTATGGCTACACCTTC	CASSQVQVNYGYTF
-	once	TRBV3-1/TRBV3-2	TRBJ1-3	TGTGCCAGCAGCCACATATCCTCTGGAAACACCATATATTTT	CASSHISSGNTIYF
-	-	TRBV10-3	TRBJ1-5	TGTGCCATCAGTGTGACTCTGGGACAGCCCCAGCATTTT	CAISVTLGQPQHF
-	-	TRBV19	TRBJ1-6	TGTGCCAGTAGTATAAGAGGAGTCTATAATTCACCCCTCCACTTT	CASSIRGVYNSPLHF